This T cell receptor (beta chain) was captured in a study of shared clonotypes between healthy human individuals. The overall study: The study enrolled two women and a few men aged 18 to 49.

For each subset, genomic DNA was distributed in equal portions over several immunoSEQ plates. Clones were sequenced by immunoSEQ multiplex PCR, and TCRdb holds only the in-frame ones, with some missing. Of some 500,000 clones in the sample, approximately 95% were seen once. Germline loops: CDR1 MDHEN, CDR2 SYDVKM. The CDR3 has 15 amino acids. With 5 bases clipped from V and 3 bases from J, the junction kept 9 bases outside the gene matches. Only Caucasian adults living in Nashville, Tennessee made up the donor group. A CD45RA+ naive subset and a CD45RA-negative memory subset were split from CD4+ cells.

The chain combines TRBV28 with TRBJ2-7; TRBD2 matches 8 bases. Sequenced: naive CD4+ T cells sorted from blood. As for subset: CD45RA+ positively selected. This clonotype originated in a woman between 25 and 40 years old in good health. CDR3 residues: CASSPWGSGDYEQYF. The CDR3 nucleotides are TGTGCCAGCAGTCCTTGGGGTAGCGGGGACTACGAGCAGTACTTC.